The clone carrying this TCR beta chain was counted only a few times. The template for TCR beta VDJ and CDR3 sequence profiling was genomic DNA. Each CDR3 protein gets one entry after TCRdb re-called the reads with MiXCR. The sample lists 200,000 to 250,000 distinct CDR3 sequences; under 55% were seen once. The CDR3 extends over 15 amino acids. Germline V lookup: CDR1 MDHEN, CDR2 SYDVKM. Trimming stripped 5 bases from V and 4 bases from J, with 18 bases between. Whoever was chosen for sequencing had shown CD8+CD57+ cell expansion by flow cytometry. This record belongs to a study of CD8+CD57+ T cells in acquired aplastic anemia.

Specimen: sorted CD4+, CD8+, or CD8+CD57+ T cells (not recorded which) from PBMCs. This clonotype originated in a human donor with aplastic anemia. This chain connects TRBV28 to TRBJ2-7; D possibly uses TRBD1 or TRBD2 (5 bases each). The CDR3, as DNA: TGTGCCAGCAGTGGATGGGGGTTGGATCCTTACGAGCAGTACTTC. This translates into CASSGWGLDPYEQYF.